The T cell receptor beta chain described here comes from a study of tumor-infiltrating lymphocytes in localized non-small cell lung cancer (dated by TCRdb to about 2021). Regarding the research as a whole: The cohort included patients whose samples were collected after neoadjuvant chemotherapy, as well as both smokers and never-smokers and several histologies. A total of approximately 56 patients were included in the paired tumor versus uninvolved lung comparison of immunoSEQ T-cell fraction. Each patient provided resected tumor tissue plus uninvolved lung tissue from the same patient, with the uninvolved lung tissue described as non-adjacent to the tumor. In total, the ICON cohort was made up of about 150 surgical patients who had localized non-small cell lung cancer and whose tumors were resected. Alongside flow cytometry, multiplex immunofluorescence, RNA-seq, exome sequencing and proteomics, TCR sequencing was applied to the same patients as one of several integrated assays. Broad study findings and their caveats: TCR-derived T-cell fraction did not differ between the flow cytometry-defined immunotypes IM1 (good prognosis) and IM2 (poor prognosis). Assay coverage differed among patients according to how much tissue was available, so only a subset of the cohort had TCR sequencing. Higher T cell infiltration in tumors than in uninvolved lung tissue was supported by TCRbeta sequencing, consistent with immunofluorescence CD3 counts. Tumor T-cell fraction from TCR sequencing was not associated with recurrence-free survival (p = 0.61). Different pieces of the same tissue were used for different assays, so technical variation could not be separated from intratumor heterogeneity.

The T-cell fraction in tumor and uninvolved lung tissue was provided by TCR sequencing with the immunoSEQ assay. Under the source paper's analysis protocol: To analyze survival, patients were divided into a high T-cell fraction group (upper tertile) and a low T-cell fraction group (lower two tertiles), and the two groups were compared using a log-rank test. A signed-rank test was used to test differences in T-cell fraction between paired tumor and uninvolved lung samples. This is the immuneACCESS table as TCRdb keeps it, with only in-frame sequences that have V and J called. A part of the clones is gone; compared with another copy, unresolved V genes explain less than half, and the rest is unexplained. Clonal size and the V and J genes are those of that table, whereas D and trimming came from the DNA. Within this sample are over 11,000 clones, with roughly four fifths of them counted one time only. The ten most abundant clones make up roughly 21% of the sample.

CDR1 and CDR2 were assigned from the germline V gene (reference sequence) as SGHNT and YYREEE. There are 14 amino acids in the CDR3, from cysteine to phenylalanine inclusive. Solely the CDR3 DNA is kept, with 42 bases framed from the first base. The junction carries 11 bases between V and J, which are trimmed by 3 bases and 2 bases respectively. About this clone itself: The target of this receptor is not known. Per-nucleotide qualities are absent, and no much larger clonotype sits a single base away.

Enrollment in ICON was initiated in early 2016, and the last patient was enrolled in late 2018. In a subcohort of 65 to 85 patients, fresh tumor and matched uninvolved tissue were collected for in-depth immune analyses, with TCR sequencing among those analyses. No cell sorting was done, and TCR sequencing was instead run on DNA isolated from bulk tissue. Sequenced: lung tumor tissue. The TCR originated in a human donor with non-small cell lung cancer. This sequence uses TRBV5-4 and TRBJ1-2, and the D gene may be TRBD1, 6 bases matching. This receptor has the CDR3 CASSSGQTNYGYTF. In nucleotides, the sequence is TGTGCCAGCAGCTCCGGACAGACGAACTATGGCTACACCTTC.